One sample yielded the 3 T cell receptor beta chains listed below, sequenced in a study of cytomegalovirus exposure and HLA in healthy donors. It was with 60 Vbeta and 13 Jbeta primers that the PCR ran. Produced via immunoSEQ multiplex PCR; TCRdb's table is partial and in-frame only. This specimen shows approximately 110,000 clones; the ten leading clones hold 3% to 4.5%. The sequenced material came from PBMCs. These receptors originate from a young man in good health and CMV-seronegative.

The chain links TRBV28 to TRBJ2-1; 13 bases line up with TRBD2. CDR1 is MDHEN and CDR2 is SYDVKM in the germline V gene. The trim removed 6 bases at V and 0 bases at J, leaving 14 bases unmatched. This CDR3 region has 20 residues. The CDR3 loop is CASRGAGTSGKEGSYNEQFF. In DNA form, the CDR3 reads TGTGCCAGCAGGGGAGCCGGGACTAGCGGGAAGGAGGGCTCCTACAATGAGCAGTTCTTC.

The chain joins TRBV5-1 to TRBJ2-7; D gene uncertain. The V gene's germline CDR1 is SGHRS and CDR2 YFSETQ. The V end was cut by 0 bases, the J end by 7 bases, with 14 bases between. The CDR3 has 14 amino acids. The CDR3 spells CASSLEQTTGEQYF. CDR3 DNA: TGCGCCAGCAGCTTGGAACAGACCACCGGTGAGCAGTACTTC. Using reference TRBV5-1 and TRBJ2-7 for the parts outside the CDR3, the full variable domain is KAGVTQTPRYLIKTRGQQVTLSCSPISGHRSVSWYQQTPGQGLQFLFEYFSETQRNKGNFPGRFSGRQFSNSRSEMNVSTLELGDSALYLCASSLEQTTGEQYFGPGTRLTVT.

The DNA of the CDR3 is TGTGCCAGCAGTTGGGACAGCGCCTACGAGCAGTACTTC. Translated, it gives CASSWDSAYEQYF. J is TRBJ2-7 and V is TRBV27; 7 nucleotides align to TRBD1. The germline V gene encodes CDR1 MNHEY and CDR2 SMNVEV (reference sequence). V lost 4 bases, J lost 2 bases, and 2 bases stayed unmatched. The CDR3 sequence is 13 residues long.